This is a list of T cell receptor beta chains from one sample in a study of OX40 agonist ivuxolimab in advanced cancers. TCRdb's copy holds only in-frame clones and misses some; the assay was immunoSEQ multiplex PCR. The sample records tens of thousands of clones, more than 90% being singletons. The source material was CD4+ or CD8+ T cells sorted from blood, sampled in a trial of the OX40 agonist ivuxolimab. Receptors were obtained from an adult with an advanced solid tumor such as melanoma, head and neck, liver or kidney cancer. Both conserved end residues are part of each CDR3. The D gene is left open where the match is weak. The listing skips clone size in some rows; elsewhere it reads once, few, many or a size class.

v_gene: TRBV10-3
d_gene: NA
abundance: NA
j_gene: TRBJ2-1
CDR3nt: TGTGCCATCAGTGGTCTTCGGGAGCCGCCCTACAATGAGCAGTTCTTC
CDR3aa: CAISGLREPPYNEQFF

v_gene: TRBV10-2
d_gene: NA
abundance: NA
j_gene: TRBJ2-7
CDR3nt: TGCGCCAGCAGTGACCGAGTCGCCCCCGGGGAGCAGTACTTC
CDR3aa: CASSDRVAPGEQYF

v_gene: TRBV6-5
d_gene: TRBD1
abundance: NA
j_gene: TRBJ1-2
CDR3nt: TGTGCCAGCAGTTTGCTTCGGGACAGCTATGGCTACACCTTC
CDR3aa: CASSLLRDSYGYTF

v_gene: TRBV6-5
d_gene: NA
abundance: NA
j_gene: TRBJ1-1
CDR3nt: TGTGCCAGCAGAGGATCAGGGGAGGGCACTGAAGCTTTCTTT
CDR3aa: CASRGSGEGTEAFF

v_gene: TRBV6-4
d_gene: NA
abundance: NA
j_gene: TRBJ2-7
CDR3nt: TGTGCCAGCAGTGACAGGGGCGGGGACGAGCAGTACTTC
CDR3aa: CASSDRGGDEQYF

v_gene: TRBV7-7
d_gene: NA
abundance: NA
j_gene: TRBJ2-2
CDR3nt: TGTGCTAGCAGCTTAGAGCCACCCGAGGGGTTATTGGGCGGGGAGCTGTTTTTT
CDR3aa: CASSLEPPEGLLGGELFF

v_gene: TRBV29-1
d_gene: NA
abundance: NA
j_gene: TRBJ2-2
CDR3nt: TGCAGCGTTGTTCTGGGATTTGGCACCGGGGAGCTGTTTTTT
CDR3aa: CSVVLGFGTGELFF

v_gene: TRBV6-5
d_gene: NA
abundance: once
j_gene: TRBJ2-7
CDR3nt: TGTGCCAGCAGCGACGGGAGCTCCTACGAGCAGTACTTC
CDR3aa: CASSDGSSYEQYF

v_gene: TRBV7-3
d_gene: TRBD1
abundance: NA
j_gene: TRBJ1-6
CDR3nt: TGTGCCAGCAGCTTAGGACAGGGATATAATTCACCCCTCCACTTT
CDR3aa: CASSLGQGYNSPLHF

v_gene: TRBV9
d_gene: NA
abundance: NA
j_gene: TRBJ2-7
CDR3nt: TGTGCCAGCAGCCCTAGGACGGGCTACGAGCAGTACTTC
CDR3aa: CASSPRTGYEQYF

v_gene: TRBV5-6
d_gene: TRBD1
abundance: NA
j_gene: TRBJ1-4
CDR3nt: TGTGCCAGCAGCTTGGGGCAGGGGGCGCGGGGCGAAAAACTGTTTTTT
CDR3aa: CASSLGQGARGEKLFF

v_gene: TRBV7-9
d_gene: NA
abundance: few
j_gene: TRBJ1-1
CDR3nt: TGTGCCAGCAGCTTAAGCACTGAAGCTTTCTTT
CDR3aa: CASSLSTEAFF

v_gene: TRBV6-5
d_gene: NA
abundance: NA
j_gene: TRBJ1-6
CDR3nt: TGTGCCAGCAGTTGGCTGCCGGAAGGCAATTCACCCCTCCACTTT
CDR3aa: CASSWLPEGNSPLHF

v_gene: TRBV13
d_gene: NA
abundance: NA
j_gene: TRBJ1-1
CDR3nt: TGTGCCAGCAGCTTATGGCAGGGTGGATATCGCACTGAAGCTTTCTTT
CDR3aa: CASSLWQGGYRTEAFF

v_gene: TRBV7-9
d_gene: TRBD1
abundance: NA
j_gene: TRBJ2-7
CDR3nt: TGTGCCAGCAGCCCACCGACAGGGGGCGTCTCCTACGAGCAGTACTTC
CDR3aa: CASSPPTGGVSYEQYF

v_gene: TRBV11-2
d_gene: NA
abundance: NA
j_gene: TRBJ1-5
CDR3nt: TGTGCCAGCAGCATTACAGGGTCGGCTGGCAATCAGCCCCAGCATTTT
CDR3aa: CASSITGSAGNQPQHF

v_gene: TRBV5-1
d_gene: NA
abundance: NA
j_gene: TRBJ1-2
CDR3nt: TGCGCCAGCAGCTTGGCCAGGGCAGGGAGAGACTATGGCTACACCTTC
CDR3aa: CASSLARAGRDYGYTF

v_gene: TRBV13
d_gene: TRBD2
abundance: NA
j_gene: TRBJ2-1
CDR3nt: TGTGCCAGCAGCTTCCCCGCTAGCGGGGGTTACAATGAGCAGTTCTTC
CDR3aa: CASSFPASGGYNEQFF

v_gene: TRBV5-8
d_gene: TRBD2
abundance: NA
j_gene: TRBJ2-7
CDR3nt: TGTGCCAGCAGCCTAAGGACTAGCGCTACCTACGAGCAGTACTTC
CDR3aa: CASSLRTSATYEQYF

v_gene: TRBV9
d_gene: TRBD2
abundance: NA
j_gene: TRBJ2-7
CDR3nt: TGTGCCAGCAGTCCAAGCGGGGGCCTCTCCTACGAGCAGTACTTC
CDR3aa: CASSPSGGLSYEQYF

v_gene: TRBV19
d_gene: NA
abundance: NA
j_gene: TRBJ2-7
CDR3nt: TGTGCCAGTAGTGGGGGCCGCGGGTACTACGAGCAGTACTTC
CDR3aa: CASSGGRGYYEQYF

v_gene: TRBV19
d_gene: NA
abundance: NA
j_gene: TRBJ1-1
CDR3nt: TGTGCCAGTAGTATAGTTCCCGGGAACACTGAAGCTTTCTTT
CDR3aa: CASSIVPGNTEAFF

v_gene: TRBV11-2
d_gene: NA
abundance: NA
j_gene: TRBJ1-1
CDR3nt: TGTGCCAGCAGCTTATCGGCGATTATGTCTTTCTTT
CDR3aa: CASSLSAIMSFF

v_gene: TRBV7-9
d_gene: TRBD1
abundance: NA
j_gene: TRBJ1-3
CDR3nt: TGTGCCAGCAGCTCCGGACAGGGGGAGAACACCATATATTTT
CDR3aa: CASSSGQGENTIYF

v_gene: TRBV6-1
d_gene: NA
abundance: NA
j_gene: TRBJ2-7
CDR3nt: TGTGCCAGCAGTGCAACGGGACGGAATCCCTACGAGCAGTACTTC
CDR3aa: CASSATGRNPYEQYF

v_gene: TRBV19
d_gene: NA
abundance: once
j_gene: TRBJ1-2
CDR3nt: TGTGCCACTGATAACTATGGCTACACCTTC
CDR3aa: CATDNYGYTF

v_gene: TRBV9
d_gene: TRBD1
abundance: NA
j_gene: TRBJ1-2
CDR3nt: TGTGCCAGCAGCGTGGCGGACAGGGGCTACACCTTC
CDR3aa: CASSVADRGYTF

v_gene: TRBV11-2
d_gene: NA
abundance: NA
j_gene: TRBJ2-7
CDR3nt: TGTGCCAGCAGCTTAGGGGGGTTCGAGCAGTACTTC
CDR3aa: CASSLGGFEQYF

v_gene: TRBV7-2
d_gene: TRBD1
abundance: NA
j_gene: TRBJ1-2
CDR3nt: TGTGCCAGCAGCTCGCCGGGACAGGGGGTCTATGGCTACACCTTC
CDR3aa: CASSSPGQGVYGYTF

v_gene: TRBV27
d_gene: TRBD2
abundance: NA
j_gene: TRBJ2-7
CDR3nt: TGTGCCAGCAGTTTTGGACTAGCGGGGGTGGGATACGAGCAGTACTTC
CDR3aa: CASSFGLAGVGYEQYF

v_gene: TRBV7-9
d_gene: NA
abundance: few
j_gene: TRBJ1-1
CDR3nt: TGTGCCAGCAGCCCAATTGCAGGGGAGACTGAAGCTTTCTTT
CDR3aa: CASSPIAGETEAFF

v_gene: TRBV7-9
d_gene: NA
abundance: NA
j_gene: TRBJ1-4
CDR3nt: TGTGCCAGCAGCTTAAAGGACGGTGGTGAAAAACTGTTTTTT
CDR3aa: CASSLKDGGEKLFF

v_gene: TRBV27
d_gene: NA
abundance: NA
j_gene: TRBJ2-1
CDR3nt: TGTGCCAGCAGTGGGGTGACGGTCGAGCAGTTCTTC
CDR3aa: CASSGVTVEQFF

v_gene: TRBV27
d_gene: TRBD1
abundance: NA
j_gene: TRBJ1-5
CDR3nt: TGTGCCAGCAGCTCGCACCCAGGGGGTCAGCCCCAGCATTTT
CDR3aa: CASSSHPGGQPQHF

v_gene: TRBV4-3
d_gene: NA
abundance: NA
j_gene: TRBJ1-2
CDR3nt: TGCGCCAGCAGCCAAGATGTGGAGATTTTCTATGGCTACACCTTC
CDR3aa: CASSQDVEIFYGYTF

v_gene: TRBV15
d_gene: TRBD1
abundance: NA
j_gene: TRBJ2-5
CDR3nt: TGTGCCACCAGCAGAGACCTATTCACGACAGGGGAGGAGAAAGAGACCCAGTACTTC
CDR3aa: CATSRDLFTTGEEKETQYF

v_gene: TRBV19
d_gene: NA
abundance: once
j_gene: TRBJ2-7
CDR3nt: TGTGCCAGTAGTATAGAGGACAGAGTCGACGAGCAGTACTTC
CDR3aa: CASSIEDRVDEQYF

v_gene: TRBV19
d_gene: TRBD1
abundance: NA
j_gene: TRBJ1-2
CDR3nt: TGTGCCAGTGCGCCAGGGGGCGACTATGGCTACACCTTC
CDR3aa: CASAPGGDYGYTF

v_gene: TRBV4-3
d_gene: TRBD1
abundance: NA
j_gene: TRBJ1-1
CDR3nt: TGCGCCAGCAGCCAAGACGGACAGGGAGATACTGAAGCTTTCTTT
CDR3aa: CASSQDGQGDTEAFF

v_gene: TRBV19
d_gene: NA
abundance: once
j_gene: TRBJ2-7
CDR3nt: TGTGCCAGTAGTCCGGGATCGTACGAGCAGTACTTC
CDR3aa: CASSPGSYEQYF

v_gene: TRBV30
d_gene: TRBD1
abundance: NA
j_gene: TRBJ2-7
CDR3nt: TGTGCCTGGAGTGCGGGACAGGGAGCCTACGAGCAGTACTTC
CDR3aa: CAWSAGQGAYEQYF

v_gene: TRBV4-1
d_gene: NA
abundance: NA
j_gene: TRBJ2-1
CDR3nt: TGCGCCAGCAGCCAAGAGAGGGTATCCTACAATGAGCAGTTCTTC
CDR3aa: CASSQERVSYNEQFF

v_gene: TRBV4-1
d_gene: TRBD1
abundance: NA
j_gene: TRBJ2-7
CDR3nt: TGCGCCAGCAGCCAAAGGGAAGAACAGGGGGCCTACGAGCAGTACTTC
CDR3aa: CASSQREEQGAYEQYF

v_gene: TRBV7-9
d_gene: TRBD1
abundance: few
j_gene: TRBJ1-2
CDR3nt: TGTGCCAGCAGCTTAGCAGATAGGGACAGGGCAAAGGGATATGGCTACACCTTC
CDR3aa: CASSLADRDRAKGYGYTF

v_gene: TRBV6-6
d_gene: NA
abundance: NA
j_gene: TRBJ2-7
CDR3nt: TGTGCCAGCAGTTACTCATCAGGGGTACTCTACGAGCAGTACTTC
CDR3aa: CASSYSSGVLYEQYF